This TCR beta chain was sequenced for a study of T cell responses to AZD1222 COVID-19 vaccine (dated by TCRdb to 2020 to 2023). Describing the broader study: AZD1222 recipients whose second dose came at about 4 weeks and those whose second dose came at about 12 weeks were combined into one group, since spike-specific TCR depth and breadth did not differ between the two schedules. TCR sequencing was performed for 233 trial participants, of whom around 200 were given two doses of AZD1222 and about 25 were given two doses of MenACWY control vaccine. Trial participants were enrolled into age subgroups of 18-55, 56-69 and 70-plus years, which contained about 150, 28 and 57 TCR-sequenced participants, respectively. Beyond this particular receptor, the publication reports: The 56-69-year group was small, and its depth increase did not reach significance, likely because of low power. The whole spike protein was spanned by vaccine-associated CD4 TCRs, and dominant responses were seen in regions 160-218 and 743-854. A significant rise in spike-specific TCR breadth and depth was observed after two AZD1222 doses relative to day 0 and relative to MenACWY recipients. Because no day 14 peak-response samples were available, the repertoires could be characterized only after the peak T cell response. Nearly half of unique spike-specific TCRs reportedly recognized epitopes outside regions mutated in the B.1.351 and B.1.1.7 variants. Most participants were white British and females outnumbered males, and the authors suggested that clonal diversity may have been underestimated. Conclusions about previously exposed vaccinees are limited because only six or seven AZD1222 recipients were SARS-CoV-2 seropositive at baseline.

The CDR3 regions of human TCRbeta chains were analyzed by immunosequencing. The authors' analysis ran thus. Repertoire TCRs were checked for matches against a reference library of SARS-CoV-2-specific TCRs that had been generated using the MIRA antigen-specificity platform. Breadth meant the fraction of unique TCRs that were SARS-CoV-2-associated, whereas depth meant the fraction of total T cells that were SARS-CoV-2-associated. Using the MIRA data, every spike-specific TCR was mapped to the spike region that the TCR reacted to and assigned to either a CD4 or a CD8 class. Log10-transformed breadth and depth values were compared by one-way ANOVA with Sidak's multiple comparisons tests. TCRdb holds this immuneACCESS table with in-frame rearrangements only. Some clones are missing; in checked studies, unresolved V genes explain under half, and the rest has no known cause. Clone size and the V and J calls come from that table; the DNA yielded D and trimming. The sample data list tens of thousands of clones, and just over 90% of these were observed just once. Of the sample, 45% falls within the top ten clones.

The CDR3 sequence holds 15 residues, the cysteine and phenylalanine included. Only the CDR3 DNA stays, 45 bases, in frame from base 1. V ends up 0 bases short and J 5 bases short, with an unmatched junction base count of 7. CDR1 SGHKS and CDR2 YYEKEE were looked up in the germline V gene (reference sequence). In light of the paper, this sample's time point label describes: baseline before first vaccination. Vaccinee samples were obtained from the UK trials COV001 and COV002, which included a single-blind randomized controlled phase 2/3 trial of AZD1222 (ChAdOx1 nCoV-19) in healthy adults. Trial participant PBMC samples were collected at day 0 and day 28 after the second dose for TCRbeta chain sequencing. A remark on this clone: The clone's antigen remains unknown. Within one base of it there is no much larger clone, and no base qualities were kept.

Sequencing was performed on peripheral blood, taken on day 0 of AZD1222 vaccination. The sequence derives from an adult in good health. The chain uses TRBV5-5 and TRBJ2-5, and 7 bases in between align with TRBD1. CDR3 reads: CASSLEGQRGETQYF. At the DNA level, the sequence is TGTGCCAGCAGCTTGGAGGGACAGCGAGGGGAGACCCAGTACTTC. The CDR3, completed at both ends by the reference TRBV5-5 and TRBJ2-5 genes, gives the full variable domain DAGVTQSPTHLIKTRGQQVTLRCSPISGHKSVSWYQQVLGQGPQFIFQYYEKEERGRGNFPDRFSARQFPNYSSELNVNALLLGDSALYLCASSLEGQRGETQYFGPGTRLLVL.